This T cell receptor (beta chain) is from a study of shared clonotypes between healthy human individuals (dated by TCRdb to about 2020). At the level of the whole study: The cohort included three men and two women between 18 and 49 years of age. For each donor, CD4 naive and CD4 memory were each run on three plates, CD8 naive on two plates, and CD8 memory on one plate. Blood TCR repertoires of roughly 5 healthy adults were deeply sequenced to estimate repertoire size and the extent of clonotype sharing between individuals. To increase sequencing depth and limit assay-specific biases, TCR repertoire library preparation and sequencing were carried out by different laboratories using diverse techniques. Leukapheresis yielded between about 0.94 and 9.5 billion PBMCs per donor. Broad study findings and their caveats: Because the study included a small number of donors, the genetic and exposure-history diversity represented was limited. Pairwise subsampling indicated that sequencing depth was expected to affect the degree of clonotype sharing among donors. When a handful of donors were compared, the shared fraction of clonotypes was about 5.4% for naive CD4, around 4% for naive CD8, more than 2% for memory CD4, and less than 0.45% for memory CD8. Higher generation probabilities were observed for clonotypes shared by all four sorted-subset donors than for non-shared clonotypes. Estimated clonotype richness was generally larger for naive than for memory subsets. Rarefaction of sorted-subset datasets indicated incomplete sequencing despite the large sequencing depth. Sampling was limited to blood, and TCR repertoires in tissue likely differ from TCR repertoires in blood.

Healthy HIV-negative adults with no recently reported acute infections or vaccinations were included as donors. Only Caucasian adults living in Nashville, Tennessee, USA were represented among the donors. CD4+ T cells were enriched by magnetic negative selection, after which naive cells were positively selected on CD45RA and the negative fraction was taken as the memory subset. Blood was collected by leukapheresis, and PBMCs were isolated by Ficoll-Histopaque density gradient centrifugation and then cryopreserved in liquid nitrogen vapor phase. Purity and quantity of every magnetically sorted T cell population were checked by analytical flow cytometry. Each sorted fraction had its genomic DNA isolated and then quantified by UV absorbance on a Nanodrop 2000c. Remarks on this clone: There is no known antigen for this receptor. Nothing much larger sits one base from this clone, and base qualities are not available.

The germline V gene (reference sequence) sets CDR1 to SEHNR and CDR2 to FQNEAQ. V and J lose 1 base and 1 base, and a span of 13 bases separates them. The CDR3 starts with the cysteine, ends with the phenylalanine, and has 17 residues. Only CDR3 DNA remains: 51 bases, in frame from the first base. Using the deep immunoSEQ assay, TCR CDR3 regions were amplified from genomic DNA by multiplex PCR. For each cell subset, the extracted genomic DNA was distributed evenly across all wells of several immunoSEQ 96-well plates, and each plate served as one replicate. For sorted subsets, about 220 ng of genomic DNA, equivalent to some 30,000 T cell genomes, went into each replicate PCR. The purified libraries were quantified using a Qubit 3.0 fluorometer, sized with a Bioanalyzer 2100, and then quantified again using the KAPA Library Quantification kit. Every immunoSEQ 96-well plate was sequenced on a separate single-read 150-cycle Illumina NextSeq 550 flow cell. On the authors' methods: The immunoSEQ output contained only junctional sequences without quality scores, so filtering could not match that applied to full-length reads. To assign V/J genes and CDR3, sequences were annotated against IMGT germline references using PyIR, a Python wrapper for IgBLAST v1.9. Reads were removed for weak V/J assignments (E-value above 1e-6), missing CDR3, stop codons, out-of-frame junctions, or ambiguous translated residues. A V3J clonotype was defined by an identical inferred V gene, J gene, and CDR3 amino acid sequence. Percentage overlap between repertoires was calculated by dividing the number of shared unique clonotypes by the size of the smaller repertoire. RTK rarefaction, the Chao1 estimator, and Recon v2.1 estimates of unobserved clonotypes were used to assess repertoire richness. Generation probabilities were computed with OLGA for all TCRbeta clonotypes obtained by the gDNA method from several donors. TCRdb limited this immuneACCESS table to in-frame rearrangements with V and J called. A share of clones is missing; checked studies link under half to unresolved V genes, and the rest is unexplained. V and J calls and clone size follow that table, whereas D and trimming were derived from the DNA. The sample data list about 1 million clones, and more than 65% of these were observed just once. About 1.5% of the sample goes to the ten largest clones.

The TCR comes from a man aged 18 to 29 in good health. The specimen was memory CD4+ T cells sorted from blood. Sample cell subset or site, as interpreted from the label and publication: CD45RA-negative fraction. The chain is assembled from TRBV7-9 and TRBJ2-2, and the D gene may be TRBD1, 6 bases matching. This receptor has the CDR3 CASSLDWGHGNTGELFF. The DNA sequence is TGTGCCAGCAGCTTAGATTGGGGGCACGGGAACACCGGGGAGCTGTTTTTT.